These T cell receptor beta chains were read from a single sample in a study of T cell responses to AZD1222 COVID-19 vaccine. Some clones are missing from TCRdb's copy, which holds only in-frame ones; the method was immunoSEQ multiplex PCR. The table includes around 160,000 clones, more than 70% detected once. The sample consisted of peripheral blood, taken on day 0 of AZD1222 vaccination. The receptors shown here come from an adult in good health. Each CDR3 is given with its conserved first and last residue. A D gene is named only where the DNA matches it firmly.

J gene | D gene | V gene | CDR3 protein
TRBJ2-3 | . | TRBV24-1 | CATGGSTDTQYF
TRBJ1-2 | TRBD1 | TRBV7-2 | CASSLYRGTNYGYTF
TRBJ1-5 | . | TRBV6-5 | CASSSRGRAHQPQHF
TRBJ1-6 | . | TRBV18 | CASSPEGGRSPLHF
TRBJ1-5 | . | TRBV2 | CASTDSYNQPQHF
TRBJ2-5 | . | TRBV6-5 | CASSFLGVETQYF
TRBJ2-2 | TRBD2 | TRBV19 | CASTLLSGGANTGELFF
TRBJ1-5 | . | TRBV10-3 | CATSREESNQPQHF
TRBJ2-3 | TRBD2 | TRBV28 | CASPPSGATDTQYF
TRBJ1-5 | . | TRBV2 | CASKGSAGRTGNQPQHF
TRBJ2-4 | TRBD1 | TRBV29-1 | CSVVPSTGGTKNIQYF
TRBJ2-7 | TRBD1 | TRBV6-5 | CASSYSYGTGAYEQYF